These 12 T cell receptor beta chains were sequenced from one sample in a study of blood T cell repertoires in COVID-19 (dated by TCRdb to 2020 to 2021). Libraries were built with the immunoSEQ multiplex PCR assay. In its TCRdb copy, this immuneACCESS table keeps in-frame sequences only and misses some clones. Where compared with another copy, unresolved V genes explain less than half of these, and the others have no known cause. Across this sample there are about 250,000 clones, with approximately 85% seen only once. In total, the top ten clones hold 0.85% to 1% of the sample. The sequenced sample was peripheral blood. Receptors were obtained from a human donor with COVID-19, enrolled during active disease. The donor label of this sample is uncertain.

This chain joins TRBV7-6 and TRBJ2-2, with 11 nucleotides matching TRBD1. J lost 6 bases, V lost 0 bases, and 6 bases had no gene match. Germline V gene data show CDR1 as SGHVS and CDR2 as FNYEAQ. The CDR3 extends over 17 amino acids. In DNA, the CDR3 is TGTGCCAGCAGCTTAGCAACGGGACAGGGGGTCTCCGGGGAGCTGTTTTTT. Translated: CASSLATGQGVSGELFF.

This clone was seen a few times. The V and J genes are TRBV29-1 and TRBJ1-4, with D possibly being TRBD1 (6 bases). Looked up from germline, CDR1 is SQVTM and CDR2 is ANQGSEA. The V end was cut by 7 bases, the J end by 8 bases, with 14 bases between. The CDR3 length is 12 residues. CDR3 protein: CSAQTDSEKLFF. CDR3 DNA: TGCAGCGCACAGACGGACAGCGAAAAACTGTTTTTT.

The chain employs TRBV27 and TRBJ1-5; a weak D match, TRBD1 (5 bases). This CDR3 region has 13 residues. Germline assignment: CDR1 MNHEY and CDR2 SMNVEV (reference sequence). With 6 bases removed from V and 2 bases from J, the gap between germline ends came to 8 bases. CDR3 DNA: TGTGCCAGCAGCCCGACAGGCAATCAGCCCCAGCATTTT. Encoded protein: CASSPTGNQPQHF.

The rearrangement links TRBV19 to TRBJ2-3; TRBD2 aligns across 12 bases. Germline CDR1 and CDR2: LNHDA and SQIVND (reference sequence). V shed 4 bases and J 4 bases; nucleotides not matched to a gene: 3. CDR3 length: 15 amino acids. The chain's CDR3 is CASSRLAGVADTQYF. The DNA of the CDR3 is TGTGCCAGTAGTAGACTAGCGGGAGTGGCAGATACGCAGTATTTT.

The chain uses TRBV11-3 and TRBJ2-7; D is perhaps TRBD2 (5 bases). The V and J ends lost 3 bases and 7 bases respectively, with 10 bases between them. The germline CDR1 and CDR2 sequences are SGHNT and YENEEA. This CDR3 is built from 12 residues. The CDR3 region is CASSFLGDEQYF. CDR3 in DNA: TGTGCCAGCAGCTTCCTCGGGGATGAGCAGTACTTC. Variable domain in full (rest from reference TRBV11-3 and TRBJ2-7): EAGVVQSPRYKIIEKKQPVAFWCNPISGHNTLYWYLQNLGQGPELLIRYENEEAVDDSQLPKDRFSAERLKGVDSTLKIQPAELGDSAVYLCASSFLGDEQYFGPGTRLTVT.

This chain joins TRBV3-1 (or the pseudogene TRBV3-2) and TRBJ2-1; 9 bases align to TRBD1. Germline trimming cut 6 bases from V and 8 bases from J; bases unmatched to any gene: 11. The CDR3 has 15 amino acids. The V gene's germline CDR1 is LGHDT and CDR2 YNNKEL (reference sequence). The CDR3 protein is CASSRRTGEGDEQFF. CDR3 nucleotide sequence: TGTGCCAGCAGTCGGAGGACAGGGGAGGGAGATGAGCAGTTCTTC.

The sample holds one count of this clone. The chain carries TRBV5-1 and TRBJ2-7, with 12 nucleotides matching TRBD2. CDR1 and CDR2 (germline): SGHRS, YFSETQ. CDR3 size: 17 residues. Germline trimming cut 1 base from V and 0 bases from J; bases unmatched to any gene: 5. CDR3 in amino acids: CASSLRSSGGGSYEQYF. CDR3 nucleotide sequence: TGCGCCAGCAGCTTGCGGTCTAGCGGGGGGGGCTCCTACGAGCAGTACTTC.

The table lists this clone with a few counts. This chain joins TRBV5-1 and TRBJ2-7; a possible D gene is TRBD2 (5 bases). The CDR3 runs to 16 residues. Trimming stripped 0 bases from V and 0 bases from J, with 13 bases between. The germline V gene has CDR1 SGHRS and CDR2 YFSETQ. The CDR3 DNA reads TGCGCCAGCAGCTTGGGGGCGGGCCTAAGCTCCTACGAGCAGTACTTC. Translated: CASSLGAGLSSYEQYF.

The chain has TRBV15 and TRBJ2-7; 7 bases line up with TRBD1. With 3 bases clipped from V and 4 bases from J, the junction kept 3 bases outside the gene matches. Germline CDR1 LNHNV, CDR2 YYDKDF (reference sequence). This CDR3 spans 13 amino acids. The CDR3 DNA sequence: TGTGCCACCAGCAGTAACAGGGGTTACGAGCAGTACTTC. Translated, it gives CATSSNRGYEQYF.

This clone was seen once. For the CDR3, the DNA is TGTGCCAGCAGTGAATATGGGGAGGGGTCGAACACTGAAGCTTTCTTT. This encodes CASSEYGEGSNTEAFF. The chain uses TRBV25-1 and TRBJ1-1, with TRBD1 as a possible D gene (5 bases). The germline gives CDR1 MGHDK, CDR2 SYGVNS. Between the trimmed V and J ends, which lost 0 bases and 1 base, there was a span of 12 bases. The CDR3 runs 16 residues.

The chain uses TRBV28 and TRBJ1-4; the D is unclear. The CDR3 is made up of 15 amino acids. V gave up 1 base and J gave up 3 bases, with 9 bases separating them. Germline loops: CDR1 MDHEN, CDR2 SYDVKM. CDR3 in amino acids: CASSLLAAPNEKLFF. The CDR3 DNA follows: TGTGCCAGCAGTTTATTGGCAGCGCCTAATGAAAAACTGTTTTTT.

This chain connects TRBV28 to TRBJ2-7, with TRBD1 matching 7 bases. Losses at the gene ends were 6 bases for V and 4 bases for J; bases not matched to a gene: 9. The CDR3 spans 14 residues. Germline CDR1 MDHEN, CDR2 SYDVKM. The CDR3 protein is CASSSTGDLYEQYF. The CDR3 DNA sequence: TGTGCCAGCAGCTCAACAGGGGATCTTTACGAGCAGTACTTC.